Presented here are 27 T cell receptor beta chains from one specimen sequenced in a study of T cells expressing NK-cell markers. One entry per CDR3 protein, without DNA, is what TCRdb gives after re-calling the 5' RACE reads. The sample table includes roughly 380,000 distinct CDR3 sequences. Sequenced material: blood T cells: a sorted CD56 or NKG2C T cell subset, CD4+ or CD8+ T cells, or bulk PBMC T cells (not recorded which). These receptors were obtained from a man aged 18-75 years in good health.

This sequence joins TRBV5-1 and TRBJ1-5; TCRdb indicates TRBD1, and absent DNA this call remains unverified. The CDR3 sequence is 15 residues long. CDR1 and CDR2 from the germline V gene are SGHRS and YFSETQ. The CDR3 here is CASSLDGQGNQPQHF.

V and J are TRBV12-3 or TRBV12-4 and TRBJ1-6; the D call from TCRdb, TRBD1, cannot be confirmed without DNA. This CDR3 is 14 amino acids long. Here the CDR3 reads CASRFGQGDSPLHF.

The rearrangement uses TRBV29-1 and TRBJ2-7; TCRdb proposes TRBD1, but this gene call is untestable without DNA. CDR3 length: 14 amino acids. Germline values: CDR1 SQVTM, CDR2 ANQGSEA. Here the CDR3 reads CSVTTGTGGYEQYF.

This chain connects TRBV6-5 to TRBJ2-5. The CDR3 runs 11 residues. CDR1 and CDR2 (germline): MNHEY, SVGAGI. The CDR3: CASSYGVAQYF.

The rearrangement uses TRBV29-1 and TRBJ1-2; the TCRdb D gene call, TRBD1, has no DNA to confirm it. Germline V gene lookup returns CDR1 SQVTM and CDR2 ANQGSEA. The CDR3 has 16 amino acids. CDR3 loop: CSVEDGPAAGVHGYTF.

This sequence joins TRBV6-2 or TRBV6-3 and TRBJ2-6; TCRdb lists TRBD1, though no DNA is available to test this call. This CDR3 region has 20 residues. Germline V gene data show CDR1 as MNHEY and CDR2 as SVGEGT. CDR3: CASSYYRRQGAFSGANVLTF.

This rearrangement joins TRBV19 to TRBJ2-7; TCRdb's D call, TRBD2, is unchecked because there is no DNA. Germline CDR1 is LNHDA and CDR2 is SQIVND (reference sequence). The CDR3 runs 14 residues. CDR3 amino acids: CASRFQRGKGEQYF.

The rearrangement joins TRBV9 to TRBJ2-5; without DNA, the TCRdb call of TRBD1 cannot be checked. The CDR3 totals 17 residues. The V gene's germline CDR1 is SGDLS and CDR2 YYNGEE. The CDR3 is CASSVVAGAPSGETQYF.

J is TRBJ2-7 and V is TRBV7-8; TCRdb's D gene call, TRBD1, goes unchecked for lack of DNA. CDR3 length: 15 residues. The V gene's germline CDR1 is SGHVS and CDR2 FQNEAQ. This CDR3 reads CASSLESGGIYEQYF.

The rearrangement links TRBV7-9 to TRBJ2-3; the D call from TCRdb, TRBD2, cannot be confirmed without DNA. There are 16 residues in the CDR3. Looked up from germline, CDR1 is SEHNR and CDR2 is FQNEAQ (reference sequence). The CDR3: CASSPGAGGSTDTQYF.

This chain connects TRBV11-3 to TRBJ1-1; the TCRdb D gene call, TRBD1, has no DNA to confirm it. From germline, CDR1 is SGHNT and CDR2 YENEEA. The CDR3 spans 16 residues. CDR3: CASSPGQGQGNTEAFF.

The CDR3: CASSAGFSPLHF. This chain joins TRBV7-2 and TRBJ1-6; TCRdb lists TRBD1, though no DNA is available to test this call. The CDR3 totals 12 residues. Germline V gene lookup returns CDR1 SGHTA and CDR2 FQGNSA.

The V gene is TRBV2, the J gene TRBJ1-5. Germline-derived CDR1 and CDR2 are SNHLY and FYNNEI. The CDR3 has 15 amino acids. Here the CDR3 reads CASRKGEGVGQPQHF.

V and J are TRBV3-1 and TRBJ2-1; checking the TCRdb D call of TRBD1 is not possible without DNA. The CDR3 covers 15 residues. The germline CDR1 and CDR2 sequences are LGHDT and YNNKEL (reference sequence). Here the CDR3 reads CASSHRQGVINEQFF.

This chain connects TRBV7-3 to TRBJ2-3; TCRdb returns TRBD1, unconfirmable since there is no DNA. Germline CDR1 reads SGHTA; CDR2 reads FQGTGA. The CDR3 totals 15 residues. The CDR3 loop is CASSLLQGGADTQYF.

The gene calls are TRBV15 and TRBJ2-1; TCRdb returns TRBD2, unconfirmable since there is no DNA. The V gene's germline CDR1 is LNHNV and CDR2 YYDKDF (reference sequence). The CDR3 is 17 residues long. The CDR3 here is CATTMLRTSGGHNEQFF.

This chain joins TRBV24-1 and TRBJ1-4; TCRdb's D call of TRBD1 is untestable without DNA. Looked up from germline, CDR1 is KGHDR and CDR2 is SFDVKD. The CDR3 contains 15 residues. CDR3 loop: CATSDYRGWDEKLFF.

CDR3 protein: CASSDADREETQYF. The genes are TRBV6-1 and TRBJ2-5; the D call from TCRdb, TRBD1, cannot be confirmed without DNA. Germline V lookup: CDR1 MNHNS, CDR2 SASEGT. This CDR3 contains 14 residues.

This CDR3 reads CSVVGLGDYGYTF. The chain joins TRBV29-1 to TRBJ1-2; the TCRdb D gene call, TRBD1, has no DNA to confirm it. CDR1 and CDR2 from the germline V gene are SQVTM and ANQGSEA. The CDR3 consists of 13 residues.

The chain recombines TRBV5-1 with TRBJ2-2; TCRdb's D call, TRBD1, is unchecked because there is no DNA. The CDR3 runs 16 residues. Germline-derived CDR1 and CDR2 are SGHRS and YFSETQ. The CDR3 sequence: CASSSMGQFDTGELFF.

The rearrangement links TRBV2 to TRBJ2-1; the D call of TRBD2 rests on TCRdb alone, since no DNA is present to check it. CDR3 length equals 14 residues. The germline V gene has CDR1 SNHLY and CDR2 FYNNEI. Here the CDR3 reads CASSEEVGGTEQFF.

V is TRBV5-6 and J is TRBJ2-1; TCRdb indicates TRBD1, and absent DNA this call remains unverified. CDR3 length: 13 amino acids. Germline assignment: CDR1 SGHDT and CDR2 YYEEEE. The CDR3 loop reads CASKRGQNNEQFF.

V is TRBV2 and J is TRBJ2-7; checking the TCRdb D call of TRBD1 is not possible without DNA. Germline lookup yields CDR1 SNHLY and CDR2 FYNNEI. The CDR3 is made up of 13 amino acids. CDR3 region: CASIKDRNYEQYF.

The rearrangement uses TRBV3-1 and TRBJ2-4; TCRdb's D call, TRBD1, is unchecked because there is no DNA. The length of the CDR3 is 15 residues. The V gene's germline CDR1 is LGHDT and CDR2 YNNKEL (reference sequence). CDR3 protein: CASSQDQGTVDIQYF.

This chain connects TRBV3-1 to TRBJ2-7; TCRdb calls TRBD1, which cannot be checked without DNA. The germline V gene has CDR1 LGHDT and CDR2 YNNKEL (reference sequence). The CDR3 is 15 residues long. The CDR3: CASSPRTGMGEEQYF.

CDR3 loop: CASHISPDRVYEQYF. The V gene is TRBV7-8, the J gene TRBJ2-7; TCRdb gives TRBD1 as the D gene, but with no DNA this cannot be confirmed. Germline V gene lookup returns CDR1 SGHVS and CDR2 FQNEAQ. This CDR3 comprises 15 residues.

The chain joins TRBV6-1 to TRBJ2-3; the TCRdb D gene call, TRBD1, has no DNA to confirm it. The CDR3 length is 13 residues. Germline V CDR1 and CDR2: MNHNS, SASEGT. This chain's CDR3 is CASSPPSGGRLYF.